The T cell receptor (beta chain) under discussion was sequenced for a study of blood T cell repertoires in COVID-19. Across the whole study: Both acute and convalescent COVID-19 samples were obtained from the United States, Italy and Spain. The analysed material was cDNA or gDNA that came from T cells, B-cell-depleted T cells, or PBMCs.

CDR3 size: 14 residues. Per the germline V gene, CDR1 is SGHTA and CDR2 is FQGNSA. Trimming shortened V by 6 bases and J by 5 bases, and 16 bases separated the two germline ends. Original processing notes: Nucleated cell number was recorded as an estimate derived from reference gene primer amplification. The table came from immunoSEQ multiplex PCR; TCRdb's copy has only in-frame clones and leaves some out. V and J calls and clone size follow that table, whereas D and trimming were derived from the DNA. This sample carries 100,000 to 120,000 clones, more than 70% of them seen once, and the ten largest clones take approximately 3.4%.

Sequences were obtained from peripheral blood. The clonotype originates from a woman in her forties or fifties with acute or convalescent COVID-19. The chain uses TRBV7-2 and TRBJ2-5; tentative D call: TRBD1 (7 bases). This CDR3 is CASSPQGGPETQYF. For the CDR3, the DNA is TGTGCCAGCAGTCCGCAGGGGGGTCCGGAGACCCAGTACTTC.